The entry below gives a single T cell receptor (beta chain) sequence along with its context. Its antigen remains unknown. Germline V gene sequence: CDR1 LNHNV, CDR2 YYDKDF (reference sequence). This CDR3 is 15 amino acids long. TCRdb reprocessed the 5' RACE reads; each CDR3 protein has one entry and no DNA is given. This table lists around 380,000 distinct CDR3 sequences. These data come from a study of T cells expressing NK-cell markers. Study-wide findings and caveats: About 1.0-8% of CD8+ T cells in 6 or 7 donors belonged to dominant NKG2C+ clonotypes. The study did not resolve the HCMV specificity of expanded NKG2C+ T cell clones.

Sequencing input: blood T cells: a sorted CD56 or NKG2C T cell subset, CD4+ or CD8+ T cells, or bulk PBMC T cells (not recorded which). The chain carries TRBV15 and TRBJ1-1; TCRdb calls TRBD1, which cannot be checked without DNA. The TCR originated in a woman aged 45-65 years in good health. CDR3 loop: CATSRDGTAGTEAFF.